Listed below are T cell receptor beta chains from one sample, sequenced in a study of technical replicates of blood from several donors. Data came from immunoSEQ multiplex PCR; TCRdb stores just in-frame clones and leaves some out. In the table there are fewer than 110,000 clones, approximately 96% of which are singletons. Sequencing used T cells isolated from PBMCs. The receptors originated from a human donor in good health. CDR3s include the opening cysteine and the closing phenylalanine or tryptophan. Fields, in order: J gene, clone size, D gene, V gene, CDR3 DNA, CDR3 protein. D genes are given only for firm matches. The size field is filled for only some rows; it gives once, few, many or a size class.

j_gene: TRBJ2-1
abundance: .
d_gene: TRBD2
v_gene: TRBV27
CDR3nt: TGTGCCAGCACAGCGGGACTAGTCGAGAATGAGCAGTTCTTC
CDR3aa: CASTAGLVENEQFF

j_gene: TRBJ2-7
abundance: once
d_gene: .
v_gene: TRBV5-1
CDR3nt: TGCGCCAGCAGACTTCCACCCGGGACATCGGAAGCCTACGAGCAGTACTTC
CDR3aa: CASRLPPGTSEAYEQYF

j_gene: TRBJ2-5
abundance: .
d_gene: TRBD2
v_gene: TRBV6-4
CDR3nt: TGTGCCAGCAGTGGCCTAGCGGGGGGGCAGGAGACCCAGTACTTC
CDR3aa: CASSGLAGGQETQYF

j_gene: TRBJ2-5
abundance: .
d_gene: TRBD1
v_gene: TRBV29-1
CDR3nt: TGCAGCGTTGAATTGATAGATCGGAGGGACAGGAGCCAAGAGACCCAGTACTTC
CDR3aa: CSVELIDRRDRSQETQYF

j_gene: TRBJ1-6
abundance: .
d_gene: .
v_gene: TRBV19
CDR3nt: TGTGCCAGTACGGTTCAGGATAATTCACCCCTCCACTTT
CDR3aa: CASTVQDNSPLHF

j_gene: TRBJ2-2
abundance: once
d_gene: .
v_gene: TRBV10-1
CDR3nt: TGCGCCAGCAGTGTTGCAGGAGGCACCGGGGAGCTGTTTTTT
CDR3aa: CASSVAGGTGELFF

j_gene: TRBJ1-4
abundance: .
d_gene: TRBD1
v_gene: TRBV15
CDR3nt: TGTGCCACCAGCAGAGGGGACAGGGGAACTAATGAAAAACTGTTTTTT
CDR3aa: CATSRGDRGTNEKLFF

j_gene: TRBJ1-2
abundance: .
d_gene: TRBD1
v_gene: TRBV5-1
CDR3nt: TGCGCCAGCAGCGAATGGGACTCTGGGACAGCCGTCGGTTGGGGCTATGGCTACACCTTC
CDR3aa: CASSEWDSGTAVGWGYGYTF

j_gene: TRBJ1-1
abundance: .
d_gene: .
v_gene: TRBV7-9
CDR3nt: TGTGCCAGCAGCTTCACCAGGGACACTGAAGCTTTCTTT
CDR3aa: CASSFTRDTEAFF

j_gene: TRBJ2-7
abundance: .
d_gene: .
v_gene: TRBV28
CDR3nt: TGTGCCAGCAGTTTACCGCCTTGGGGTGGGGCAACCTACGAGCAGTACTTC
CDR3aa: CASSLPPWGGATYEQYF

j_gene: TRBJ2-2
abundance: .
d_gene: TRBD2
v_gene: TRBV9
CDR3nt: TGTGCCAGCAGCGTAGCGGGAGGGCAATTCGGGGAGCTGTTTTTT
CDR3aa: CASSVAGGQFGELFF